Following are 15 T cell receptor beta chains from one sample sequenced in a study of blood T cell repertoires in COVID-19. TCRdb's table, derived via immunoSEQ multiplex PCR, lists solely in-frame clones and lacks some. The repertoire holds 62,000 or so clones, roughly nine tenths seen once, with approximately 2.9% in the top ten. The sequencing sample was made of peripheral blood. All receptors come from a man in his fifties with acute or convalescent COVID-19.

The chain joins TRBV11-3 to TRBJ1-6; D ambiguous. V lost 4 bases to trimming and J lost 10 bases, with 8 bases between them. The CDR3 length is 12 residues. Germline values: CDR1 SGHNT, CDR2 YENEEA. As DNA, the CDR3 is TGTGCCAGCAGCTGGGCAGGATCACCCCTCCACTTT. Amino acids: CASSWAGSPLHF.

The CDR3 loop is CASSLQQGRSTEAFF. CDR3 DNA sequence: TGTGCCAGCAGTTTACAACAGGGGCGCAGCACTGAAGCTTTCTTT. The gene calls are TRBV28 and TRBJ1-1; 7 bases are a match to TRBD1. CDR3 length: 15 residues. Germline V CDR1 and CDR2: MDHEN, SYDVKM. The trim removed 2 bases at V and 4 bases at J, leaving 7 bases unmatched.

This chain joins TRBV18 and TRBJ1-6; 8 nucleotides align to TRBD1. V gave up 8 bases and J gave up 9 bases; unmatched junction bases: 12. This CDR3 is 15 amino acids long. Germline lookup yields CDR1 KGHSH and CDR2 LQKENI. The CDR3 is CASHPGTGMTSPLHF. CDR3 nucleotide sequence: TGTGCCAGCCACCCTGGGACAGGAATGACTTCACCCCTCCACTTT. Together with reference TRBV18 and TRBJ1-6, the CDR3 gives the full variable domain: NAGVMQNPRHLVRRRGQEARLRCSPMKGHSHVYWYRQLPEEGLKFMVYLQKENIIDESGMPKERFSAEFPKEGPSILRIQQVVRGDSAAYFCASHPGTGMTSPLHFGNGTRLTVT.

The rearrangement uses TRBV28 and TRBJ2-2; D is unclear. The V end was cut by 2 bases, the J end by 5 bases, with 9 bases between. Germline-derived CDR1 and CDR2 are MDHEN and SYDVKM. This CDR3 has 14 residues. CDR3 protein: CASSLVRSTGELFF. The DNA of the CDR3 is TGTGCCAGCAGTTTAGTCAGGTCGACCGGGGAGCTGTTTTTT. The full variable domain, with the rest looked up from reference TRBV28 and TRBJ2-2, is DVKVTQSSRYLVKRTGEKVFLECVQDMDHENMFWYRQDPGLGLRLIYFSYDVKMKEKGDIPEGYSVSREKKERFSLILESASTNQTSMYLCASSLVRSTGELFFGEGSRLTVL.

The V gene is TRBV18, the J gene TRBJ1-5, with TRBD1 identical over 8 bases. This CDR3 contains 15 residues. Looked up from germline, CDR1 is KGHSH and CDR2 is LQKENI. Trimming at V came to 4 bases and at J to 4 bases, leaving 6 bases not matched to a gene. The CDR3: CASSLGRTGNQPQHF. In DNA, the CDR3 is TGTGCCAGCTCACTAGGCAGGACAGGGAATCAGCCCCAGCATTTT.

This chain connects TRBV10-3 to TRBJ2-5; TRBD1 is a possible D gene (5 bases). This CDR3 spans 14 amino acids. The germline V gene has CDR1 ENHRY and CDR2 SYGVKD. The V end was cut by 0 bases, the J end by 2 bases, with 7 bases between. In nucleotides, the CDR3 is TGTGCCATCAGTGAGTCGACAGCACAAGAGACCCAGTACTTC. Protein sequence: CAISESTAQETQYF.

J is TRBJ1-4 and V is TRBV18; D ambiguous. The V end lost 2 bases, the J end lost 5 bases, and 6 bases lay between the germline ends. The CDR3 covers 13 residues. Germline CDR1 is KGHSH and CDR2 is LQKENI. The CDR3 DNA follows: TGTGCCAGCTCACCATCCCAGAATGAAAAACTGTTTTTT. Translation gives CASSPSQNEKLFF.

The J gene is TRBJ2-1, the V gene TRBV10-3, with 8 bases identical to TRBD2. CDR3 length: 15 residues. Germline V gives CDR1 ENHRY, CDR2 SYGVKD. V dropped 3 bases and J dropped 6; count of bases not matched to a gene: 7. This CDR3 is CAISDGLAGGNEQFF. Written as DNA, the CDR3 is TGTGCCATCAGTGATGGCCTAGCGGGCGGCAATGAGCAGTTCTTC.

The chain couples TRBV19 to TRBJ2-7; 9 bases map to TRBD2. The J segment lost 0 bases and the V segment lost 10 bases, leaving 10 bases of the junction unmatched. The CDR3 length is 15 residues. Germline lookup yields CDR1 LNHDA and CDR2 SQIVND (reference sequence). The CDR3 spells CATTGLAASSYEQYF. The CDR3 DNA sequence: TGTGCCACCACGGGACTAGCTGCAAGCTCCTACGAGCAGTACTTC.

There are a few counts of this clone. V is TRBV28 and J is TRBJ1-5; D gene ambiguous. Trimming cost V 3 bases and J 7 bases, with 7 bases left between them. CDR1 is MDHEN and CDR2 is SYDVKM in the germline V gene. This CDR3 has 12 amino acids. For the CDR3, the DNA is TGTGCCAGCAGTTTCTTAGTCCAGCCCCAGCATTTT. This sequence encodes CASSFLVQPQHF. Full variable domain (rest looked up from reference TRBV28 and TRBJ1-5): DVKVTQSSRYLVKRTGEKVFLECVQDMDHENMFWYRQDPGLGLRLIYFSYDVKMKEKGDIPEGYSVSREKKERFSLILESASTNQTSMYLCASSFLVQPQHFGDGTRLSIL.

The chain joins TRBV11-3 to TRBJ2-2, with TRBD2 identical over 11 bases. With V trimmed by 4 bases and J by 0 bases, 13 bases remained unmatched. CDR1 and CDR2 from the germline V gene are SGHNT and YENEEA. The length of the CDR3 is 20 residues. The CDR3 sequence is CASSSPSRLAGGSNTGELFF. CDR3 coding DNA: TGTGCCAGCAGCTCTCCATCCAGGCTAGCGGGAGGATCGAACACCGGGGAGCTGTTTTTT.

In this sample, this clone turned up a few times. V gene TRBV4-3 combines with J gene TRBJ2-2; D gene unclear. V shed 1 base and J shed 7 bases, with 19 bases lying between them. CDR1 LGHNA and CDR2 YSLEER come from the germline V gene. This CDR3 contains 17 residues. CDR3 DNA: TGCGCCAGCAGCCAAGTACGAGAATATCCGCTCGTCGGGGAGCTGTTTTTT. It yields the protein CASSQVREYPLVGELFF.

This chain uses TRBV6-2 or TRBV6-3 with TRBJ1-6; 10 nucleotides align to TRBD1. Germline CDR1 and CDR2: MNHEY and SVGEGT. The CDR3 has 15 residues. After removal of 6 bases from V and 7 bases from J, the junction contained 6 bases not matched to a gene. The CDR3 nucleotides are TGTGCCAGCAGCCGGGGACAGGGGCTAAATTCACCCCTCCACTTT. Protein sequence: CASSRGQGLNSPLHF.

This clone was detected only a few times. This chain connects TRBV30 to TRBJ1-1; possibly TRBD1 for D (5 bases). The CDR3 has 14 amino acids. Germline values: CDR1 GTSNPN, CDR2 SVGIG (reference sequence). Between the trimmed V and J ends, which lost 5 bases and 0 bases, there was a span of 13 bases. The CDR3 loop is CAWGPGLVNTEAFF. The CDR3 DNA follows: TGTGCCTGGGGCCCGGGACTCGTGAACACTGAAGCTTTCTTT.

V and J are TRBV6-5 and TRBJ2-7; 7 bases fit TRBD1. Germline CDR1 reads MNHEY; CDR2 reads SVGAGI. The V gene end was trimmed by 6 bases and the J gene end by 5 bases; junction bases not matched to a gene: 10. The CDR3 spans 14 residues. This chain's CDR3 is CASRPLDRAHEQYF. DNA of the CDR3: TGTGCCAGCAGACCTCTCGACAGGGCCCACGAGCAGTACTTC.